This T cell receptor (beta chain) was documented in a study of OX40 agonist ivuxolimab in advanced cancers. In regard to this clone: Its antigen is unidentified.

People who had autoimmune disease history or systemic immunosuppression were excluded. The CDR3 loop spans 15 amino acids. CDR1 SGHTA and CDR2 FQGTGA come from the germline V gene. Trimming removed 5 bases from V and 3 bases from J, with 14 bases in between. Overall study findings and caveats: Some patients without response likewise showed low normalized clonal expansion. Those patients achieving a partial response at 0.1-3.0 mg/kg showed among the lowest clonal expansion.

Here immunoSEQ multiplex PCR was the method, and the copy in TCRdb shows in-frame clones only, minus some. The sample has approximately 60,000 clones, approximately 90% seen once. The rearrangement uses TRBV7-3 and TRBJ2-1, with TRBD2 as a possible D gene (6 bases). The sample here was CD4+ or CD8+ T cells sorted from blood, taken in a trial of the OX40 agonist ivuxolimab. This TCR was recovered from an adult with an advanced solid tumor such as melanoma, head and neck, liver or kidney cancer. In DNA, the CDR3 is TGTGCCAGCAGCCCGGGACTTACCAACTACAATGAGCAGTTCTTC. It specifies CASSPGLTNYNEQFF.